This is a list of T cell receptor beta chains from one sample in a study of regulatory T cells in long-lasting Graves disease. In TCRdb, the multiplex PCR reads were re-called with MiXCR into one record per CDR3 protein. The sample contains 350,000 to 450,000 distinct CDR3 sequences, about 15% of which appear only once. A further study also used this sample, focusing on T cells in Graves' hyperthyroidism and ophthalmopathy.

The material was peripheral blood mononuclear cells (PBMCs), obtained at new diagnosis, from a patient treated with antithyroid drugs. Source of these receptors: a woman aged 35 to 49 with Graves disease. Both conserved end residues are part of each CDR3. Fields, in order: J gene, V gene, CDR3 protein.

>TRBJ2-5|TRBV28
CASSLLGTGLYQETQYF
>TRBJ1-2|TRBV4-2
CASSQEDAANYGYTF
>TRBJ1-2|TRBV20-1
CSAMGTGQTYGYTF
>TRBJ1-2|TRBV9
CASSVTGWNGYTF
>TRBJ2-3|TRBV11-2
CASSTLGSGRVTDTQYF
>TRBJ1-2|TRBV12-3/TRBV12-4
CASSPGTGSVYGYTF
>TRBJ2-3|TRBV5-1
CASSLVGGLSTDTQYF
>TRBJ1-4|TRBV6-5
CASSYGGAGEKLFF
>TRBJ1-3|TRBV4-1
CASSRMGGRSTIYF
>TRBJ2-1|TRBV9
CASSVGGALTYNEQFF
>TRBJ2-2|TRBV7-8
CASSLREAPTGELFF
>TRBJ2-5|TRBV6-2/TRBV6-3
CASRMTQWETQYF
>TRBJ2-1|TRBV19
CASKGTSSYNEQFF
>TRBJ2-1|TRBV29-1
CSVGAGLYNEQFF
>TRBJ2-3|TRBV20-1
CSATTSGPKGPDTQYF
>TRBJ2-1|TRBV2
CAMTPRTGLYNEQFF
>TRBJ2-3|TRBV2
CASSKGRAGPDTQYF
>TRBJ2-5|TRBV18
CASSPCHYSGRTSQETQYF
>TRBJ1-5|TRBV12-5
CASGLGQGTGPQHF
>TRBJ2-1|TRBV7-4
CASSLVPDLNEQFF
>TRBJ1-1|TRBV10-3
CAISTTWEGYTEAFF
>TRBJ2-7|TRBV20-1
CSAPTYLNGEQYF
>TRBJ2-7|TRBV28
CASTDRVYEQYF
>TRBJ2-7|TRBV28
CASSLWTGTGNSYEQYF
>TRBJ1-2|TRBV7-2
CASSLGQGLTYGYTF
>TRBJ1-6|TRBV20-1
CSARERGAVYNSPLHF
>TRBJ1-1|TRBV13
CASSYRPNTEAFF
>TRBJ1-4|TRBV19
CASSSLMDEKLFF
>TRBJ2-2|TRBV11-3
CASSHPGLARMGNTGELFF
>TRBJ1-4|TRBV20-1
CSTRGGEEKLFF
>TRBJ2-1|TRBV7-2
CAGGRGQGNEQFF
>TRBJ2-5|TRBV7-2
CASSLSRGETQYF
>TRBJ2-3|TRBV6-5
CASSYEGGDTDTQYF
>TRBJ2-1|TRBV7-8
CASSTQRSSYNEQFF
>TRBJ2-2|TRBV14
CASSQTQIAGGPITGELFF
>TRBJ1-5|TRBV5-1
CASSLIGPNQPQHF
>TRBJ2-5|TRBV2
CASSEYGRGMETQYF
>TRBJ1-1|TRBV5-1
CASSRTGKGDTEAFF
>TRBJ2-5|TRBV20-1
CSASQETQYF
>TRBJ2-4|TRBV12-3/TRBV12-4
CASSLGGGVAKNIQYF
>TRBJ1-2|TRBV7-9
CASSLAPISGGHGYTF
>TRBJ1-2|TRBV6-1
CASSTGRTYGYTF
>TRBJ1-6|TRBV19
CASSPFVGNSPLHF
>TRBJ2-3|TRBV24-1
CATSDVAGVSTDTQYF
>TRBJ2-2|TRBV18
CASSPPFGRVSEPANTGELFF
>TRBJ2-7|TRBV4-1
CASSPSGGLSYEQYF
>TRBJ2-1|TRBV20-1
CSARDLRLAGVNEQFF
>TRBJ2-1|TRBV28
CASSLPGTSARNEQFF
>TRBJ2-2|TRBV9
CASSGGLAGATGELFF
>TRBJ2-7|TRBV27
CASSFVGAPWQYF
>TRBJ2-7|TRBV5-1
CASSPRTRGTYEQYF
>TRBJ2-1|TRBV20-1
CSAPLGAPSYNEQFF
>TRBJ1-3|TRBV9
CASSVEGGTGLSGNTIYF
>TRBJ1-3|TRBV11-2
CASSLMPSSGNTIYF
>TRBJ2-7|TRBV5-1
CASSLKAGDHHEQYF
>TRBJ1-1|TRBV6-1
CASTRGAMGAEAFF
>.|TRBV25-1
CASSEYRGGEGKQYF